The 27 T cell receptor beta chains below all came from one sample that was sequenced in a study of technical replicates of blood from a few donors (dated by TCRdb to 2016 to 2017). The library relied on the immunoSEQ multiplex PCR assay. TCRdb re-hosts the immuneACCESS table, in-frame sequences only. Its copies lack some clones; in the studies checked, an unresolved V gene accounts for under half of them, and the cause for the rest is not known. The sample has fewer than 95,000 clones on record, 94% of them singletons. The ten largest clones add up to roughly 0.28% of the sample. Specimen: T cells isolated from PBMCs. The receptor set was obtained from a human donor in good health.

The rearrangement uses TRBV18 and TRBJ2-1; D possibly corresponds to TRBD2 (6 bases). Trimming left V 6 bases short and J 10 bases short, with 25 bases between. The CDR3 sequence is 16 residues long. Germline V CDR1 and CDR2: KGHSH, LQKENI. CDR3 coding DNA: TGTGCCAGCTCTCTCCGGGACTCCCAGCTACAAGGCGAGCAGTTCTTC. Translated: CASSLRDSQLQGEQFF.

This clone was detected a few times. The genes are TRBV18 and TRBJ1-1; 7 bases align to TRBD1. Germline V gives CDR1 KGHSH, CDR2 LQKENI. Unmatched junction bases numbered 3, after V lost 5 bases and J lost 3 bases. The CDR3 loop spans 13 amino acids. CDR3 DNA: TGTGCCAGCTCAGCCCAGGGGGACACTGAAGCTTTCTTT. It encodes CASSAQGDTEAFF.

CDR3 sequence reads: CASGLEGADTQYF. CDR3 sequence (DNA): TGTGCTAGTGGTTTGGAGGGGGCAGATACGCAGTATTTT. The V call is TRBV12-5, the J call TRBJ2-3, with a tentative D call TRBD1 (6 bases). Trimming removed 1 base at V and 4 bases at J, with 6 bases between. In germline, CDR1 is LGHNT, CDR2 FRNRAP. This CDR3 spans 13 amino acids.

This clone was detected only once. The chain recombines TRBV7-9 with TRBJ1-5, with TRBD1 matching 7 bases. CDR1 and CDR2 (germline): SEHNR, FQNEAQ (reference sequence). The CDR3 covers 13 residues. Germline trimming cut 4 bases from V and 4 bases from J; bases unmatched to any gene: 1. The CDR3, as DNA: TGTGCCAGCAGCTCAGGGGGAAATCAGCCCCAGCATTTT. Translating it yields CASSSGGNQPQHF.

This rearrangement joins TRBV14 to TRBJ2-3, with D hard to call. Germline values: CDR1 SGHDN, CDR2 FVKESK. This CDR3 comprises 15 residues. Trimming shortened V by 3 bases and J by 0 bases, and 10 bases separated the two germline ends. The CDR3 is CASSHRLTSTDTQYF. As DNA, the CDR3 is TGTGCCAGCAGCCATCGACTCACTAGCACAGATACGCAGTATTTT.

This clone was observed once. This chain connects TRBV5-1 to TRBJ2-3; 9 bases line up with TRBD1. V lost 2 bases, J lost 4 bases, and 8 bases stayed unmatched. The germline V gene has CDR1 SGHRS and CDR2 YFSETQ. The CDR3 extends over 16 amino acids. Here the CDR3 DNA reads TGCGCCAGCAGCTTATCCGGGACAGGGAGCGCAGATACGCAGTATTTT. Translated: CASSLSGTGSADTQYF.

The chain carries TRBV6-1 and TRBJ2-7, with no clear D. This CDR3 has 12 residues. V lost 4 bases and J 5 bases, leaving 9 bases between the germline ends. The germline V gene has CDR1 MNHNS and CDR2 SASEGT. DNA of the CDR3: TGTGCCAGCAGTGTTTTAATCGACGAGCAGTACTTC. This encodes CASSVLIDEQYF.

The gene calls are TRBV11-3 and TRBJ2-1; the match to TRBD1 covers 9 bases. V dropped 5 bases and J dropped 4; count of bases not matched to a gene: 21. This CDR3 contains 20 residues. The V gene's germline CDR1 is SGHNT and CDR2 YENEEA. CDR3 DNA: TGTGCCAGCAGCGCTGAAACGGGACAGGGCTCTATTGGTGCGTACAATGAGCAGTTCTTC. Translating it yields CASSAETGQGSIGAYNEQFF.

The V call is TRBV29-1, the J call TRBJ2-7, with D possibly being TRBD2 (6 bases). The CDR3 covers 15 residues. Per germline, CDR1 SQVTM and CDR2 ANQGSEA. V was shortened by 4 bases and J by 3 bases, with 19 bases between the two germline ends. DNA for the CDR3: TGCAGCGTTGTAGAAGGCGGGGCCCTCAACTACGAGCAGTACTTC. Encoded protein: CSVVEGGALNYEQYF.

V is TRBV18 and J is TRBJ1-1, with 7 bases identical to TRBD1. V lost 4 bases to trimming and J lost 6 bases; unmatched junction nucleotides: 2. CDR3 size: 12 residues. Germline V CDR1 and CDR2: KGHSH, LQKENI. CDR3 region: CASSRQGAEAFF. The CDR3 DNA reads TGTGCCAGCTCACGACAGGGCGCTGAAGCTTTCTTT.

V gene TRBV7-6 combines with J gene TRBJ2-3; 10 bases align to TRBD2. The CDR3 spans 16 residues. In germline, CDR1 is SGHVS, CDR2 FNYEAQ. J lost 6 bases, V lost 3 bases, and 9 bases had no gene match. For the CDR3, the DNA is TGTGCCAGCAGCTTGGGTCCTAGCGGGAGTTCGGATACGCAGTATTTT. As protein: CASSLGPSGSSDTQYF.

The J gene is TRBJ2-1, the V gene TRBV29-1; TRBD2 matches 12 bases. The CDR3 sequence is 15 residues long. Germline-derived CDR1 and CDR2 are SQVTM and ANQGSEA. V trimming: 8 bases; J trimming: 8 bases; junction bases outside the gene matches: 13. DNA for the CDR3: TGCAGCACCCTCGTCCCTAGCGGGAGGGCCGATGAGCAGTTCTTC. Translation gives CSTLVPSGRADEQFF.

The chain couples TRBV30 to TRBJ2-3; 9 nucleotides agree with TRBD1. Per germline, CDR1 GTSNPN and CDR2 SVGIG (reference sequence). This CDR3 comprises 15 residues. V shed 4 bases and J 4 bases; nucleotides not matched to a gene: 9. CDR3 sequence: CAWTPTGGIADTQYF. Here the CDR3 DNA reads TGTGCCTGGACTCCCACAGGGGGCATCGCAGATACGCAGTATTTT. Complete variable domain (other parts from reference TRBV30 and TRBJ2-3): SQTIHQWPATLVQPVGSPLSLECTVEGTSNPNLYWYRQAAGRGLQLLFYSVGIGQISSEVPQNLSASRPQDRQFILSSKKLLLSDSGFYLCAWTPTGGIADTQYFGPGTRLTVL.

The chain is built from TRBV6-5 and TRBJ1-1; a weak D match, TRBD1 (5 bases). The CDR3 contains 13 residues. V lost 2 bases and J lost 1, with 5 bases in between. Germline assignment: CDR1 MNHEY and CDR2 SVGAGI. In DNA, the CDR3 is TGTGCCAGCAGTTACGGACAGAACACTGAAGCTTTCTTT. Translated, it gives CASSYGQNTEAFF.

This clone was seen a handful of times. This sequence joins TRBV13 and TRBJ2-2, with D possibly matching TRBD1 (6 bases). CDR3 length equals 14 residues. Per germline, CDR1 PRHDT and CDR2 FYEKMQ (reference sequence). Between the trimmed V and J ends, which lost 4 bases and 7 bases, there was a span of 13 bases. The CDR3 DNA is TGTGCCAGCAGCTCCACAGGGTTCAACGGGGAGCTGTTTTTT. It codes for CASSSTGFNGELFF.

The V and J genes are TRBV5-4 and TRBJ1-5, with D possibly TRBD1 on 5 matching bases. This CDR3 has 13 residues. V was pared by 0 bases and J by 12 bases, with 13 bases between. In germline, CDR1 is SGHNT, CDR2 YYREEE (reference sequence). The chain's CDR3 is CASSLGGTGDQHF. CDR3 sequence (DNA): TGTGCCAGCAGCTTGGGGGGGACTGGGGACCAGCATTTT.

The rearrangement uses TRBV18 and TRBJ1-1; tentative D call: TRBD1 (6 bases). CDR1 and CDR2 (germline): KGHSH, LQKENI. CDR3 length equals 14 residues. Trimming removed 5 bases at V and 3 bases at J, with 13 bases between. In DNA form, the CDR3 reads TGTGCCAGCTCATTACAGGGTTCGGACACTGAAGCTTTCTTT. It is translated as CASSLQGSDTEAFF. The full variable domain, rest sourced from reference TRBV18 and TRBJ1-1, is NAGVMQNPRHLVRRRGQEARLRCSPMKGHSHVYWYRQLPEEGLKFMVYLQKENIIDESGMPKERFSAEFPKEGPSILRIQQVVRGDSAAYFCASSLQGSDTEAFFGQGTRLTVV.

The chain uses TRBV9 and TRBJ1-5, with a tentative D call TRBD1 (5 bases). Trimming removed 0 bases at V and 0 bases at J, with 7 bases between. The CDR3 extends over 15 amino acids. Germline lookup yields CDR1 SGDLS and CDR2 YYNGEE. CDR3 sequence: CASSVGQNSNQPQHF. CDR3 DNA: TGTGCCAGCAGCGTAGGACAGAATAGCAATCAGCCCCAGCATTTT.

The V call is TRBV6-1, the J call TRBJ2-1; D may be TRBD2 (5 bases). The CDR3 covers 15 residues. Germline-derived CDR1 and CDR2 are MNHNS and SASEGT. The V gene lost 3 bases and the J gene lost 0 bases, with 9 bases spanning the gap. The CDR3 nucleotides read TGTGCCAGCAGTGAGTACCTAGCCTCCTACAATGAGCAGTTCTTC. Its protein is CASSEYLASYNEQFF.

The chain links TRBV6-4 to TRBJ1-2; D is possibly TRBD1 (6 bases). Trimming removed 6 bases at V and 3 bases at J, with 17 bases between. The germline V gene has CDR1 MRHNA and CDR2 SNTAGT. This CDR3 has 15 residues. CDR3 sequence reads: CASSPNRVGDYGYTF. The CDR3 DNA is TGTGCCAGCAGCCCCAACAGGGTGGGGGACTATGGCTACACCTTC.

The chain joins TRBV27 to TRBJ2-7, with 8 bases identical to TRBD1. After removal of 2 bases from V and 4 bases from J, the junction contained 1 base not matched to a gene. The CDR3 totals 13 residues. CDR1 MNHEY and CDR2 SMNVEV come from the germline V gene (reference sequence). The CDR3 DNA reads TGTGCCAGCAGTTTAACAGGGGGGTACGAGCAGTACTTC. Translated: CASSLTGGYEQYF.

The rearrangement links TRBV9 to TRBJ1-1; D is ambiguous. This CDR3 contains 16 residues. V lost 1 base, J lost 1 base, and 14 bases lay in between. Germline assignment: CDR1 SGDLS and CDR2 YYNGEE. CDR3 loop: CASSVSSLAKNTEAFF. CDR3 DNA sequence: TGTGCCAGCAGCGTAAGTTCGCTAGCTAAGAACACTGAAGCTTTCTTT. The variable domain in full, completed from reference TRBV9 and TRBJ1-1, reads DSGVTQTPKHLITATGQRVTLRCSPRSGDLSVYWYQQSLDQGLQFLIQYYNGEERAKGNILERFSAQQFPDLHSELNLSSLELGDSALYFCASSVSSLAKNTEAFFGQGTRLTVV.

The V and J genes are TRBV5-8 and TRBJ2-3, with TRBD1 matching over 12 bases. The CDR3 has 17 residues. The V and J ends lost 4 bases and 2 bases, in that order; junction bases with no gene match: 8. Per the germline V gene, CDR1 is SGHTS and CDR2 is YDEGEE. The CDR3 protein is CASSMDGTGGNTDTQYF. The CDR3, as DNA: TGTGCCAGCAGCATGGACGGGACAGGGGGCAACACAGATACGCAGTATTTT.

The CDR3 is CASSMASYSGYTF. The CDR3, as DNA: TGTGCCAGTAGTATGGCAAGTTACAGTGGCTACACCTTC. J is TRBJ1-2 and V is TRBV19; D is uncertain. This CDR3 spans 13 amino acids. V gave up 3 bases and J gave up 7 bases, with 12 bases separating them. Per germline, CDR1 LNHDA and CDR2 SQIVND (reference sequence).

V is TRBV30 and J is TRBJ2-3; no definite D call. This CDR3 comprises 12 residues. V gave up 5 bases and J gave up 0 bases, with 6 bases separating them. Germline loops: CDR1 GTSNPN, CDR2 SVGIG (reference sequence). The CDR3 DNA sequence: TGTGCCTGGGACATTAGCACAGATACGCAGTATTTT. It yields the protein CAWDISTDTQYF.

The chain combines TRBV5-1 with TRBJ2-7; 10 positions match TRBD1. Germline V gene lookup returns CDR1 SGHRS and CDR2 YFSETQ. The junction had 10 bases not matched to a gene; V was cut back by 4 bases and J by 0 bases. CDR3 length equals 17 residues. Here the CDR3 reads CASSRPRDRGDSYEQYF. CDR3 coding DNA: TGCGCCAGCAGCCGACCTCGGGACAGGGGCGACTCCTACGAGCAGTACTTC. Filled out from reference TRBV5-1 and TRBJ2-7, the complete variable domain reads KAGVTQTPRYLIKTRGQQVTLSCSPISGHRSVSWYQQTPGQGLQFLFEYFSETQRNKGNFPGRFSGRQFSNSRSEMNVSTLELGDSALYLCASSRPRDRGDSYEQYFGPGTRLTVT.

The rearrangement joins TRBV5-1 to TRBJ2-3; 8 nucleotides align to TRBD2. The CDR3 contains 15 residues. CDR1 SGHRS and CDR2 YFSETQ come from the germline V gene. J lost 0 bases, V lost 4 bases, and 4 bases had no gene match. DNA for the CDR3: TGCGCCAGCAGCGAGGGCGGGGGGAGCACAGATACGCAGTATTTT. Its protein product is CASSEGGGSTDTQYF.